This T cell receptor beta chain was captured by sequencing in a study of shared clonotypes between healthy human individuals. For the study at large: Three plates were used per donor for CD4 naive, three for CD4 memory, two for CD8 naive and one for CD8 memory.

On this clone: What it recognizes is unknown.

The CDR3 sequence is 14 residues long. V was pared by 0 bases and J by 4 bases, with 10 bases between. CDR1 is LNHNV and CDR2 is YYDKDF in the germline V gene (reference sequence). The run depth of the assay was deep. Sequenced by immunoSEQ multiplex PCR; TCRdb stores in-frame clones only, minus some. The repertoire includes about 1,500,000 clones, roughly 96% of them detected once, and approximately 1% sits in the top ten. Division of CD4+ cells produced a CD45RA+ naive subset and a CD45RA-negative memory subset. Study-level points and caveats: Limitation of the genetic and exposure-history diversity represented came from the few donors.

The material sequenced was naive CD4+ T cells sorted from blood. Documented subset: CD45RA+ positively selected. The receptor's source is a man aged 25-45 years in good health. The chain carries TRBV15 and TRBJ2-7, with D hard to call. The CDR3 nucleotides are TGTGCCACCAGCAGAGATAGGGCTCAGTACGAGCAGTACTTC. Translation: CATSRDRAQYEQYF.